One sample yielded the 28 T cell receptor beta chains listed below, sequenced in a study of blood T cell repertoires in COVID-19. The protocol was immunoSEQ multiplex PCR, while the TCRdb copy is restricted to in-frame clones and leaves out a portion. The sample carries around 140,000 clones, roughly 88% recorded once. Sequenced input: PBMCs or T cells enriched from blood (not recorded which). These receptors originate from a man aged 45 to 65 who had recovered from COVID-19.

The chain links TRBV18 to TRBJ2-3, with D perhaps matching TRBD1 (6 bases). V was trimmed by 2 bases and J by 1 base, leaving 10 bases between them. The CDR3 totals 15 residues. Germline V gene sequence: CDR1 KGHSH, CDR2 LQKENI. The DNA of the CDR3 is TGTGCCAGCTCACCAAAGCGACAGGGCACAGATACGCAGTATTTT. This encodes CASSPKRQGTDTQYF. Full variable domain (rest looked up from reference TRBV18 and TRBJ2-3): NAGVMQNPRHLVRRRGQEARLRCSPMKGHSHVYWYRQLPEEGLKFMVYLQKENIIDESGMPKERFSAEFPKEGPSILRIQQVVRGDSAAYFCASSPKRQGTDTQYFGPGTRLTVL.

The chain couples TRBV9 to TRBJ2-3; no definite D call. The germline CDR1 and CDR2 sequences are SGDLS and YYNGEE. The CDR3 has 16 residues. V lost 0 bases and J 6 bases, leaving 17 bases between the germline ends. The CDR3 DNA is TGTGCCAGCAGCGTAGGTGCTTCCGGAGTGGAGGATACGCAGTATTTT. It yields the protein CASSVGASGVEDTQYF.

The rearrangement links TRBV7-3 to TRBJ1-5, with a possible D match to TRBD1 (6 bases). Between the trimmed V and J ends, which lost 5 bases and 3 bases, there was a span of 14 bases. Germline CDR1 SGHTA, CDR2 FQGTGA. The CDR3 has 15 residues. The CDR3 DNA follows: TGTGCCAGCAGCGGAAAACAGGGAGACAATCAGCCCCAGCATTTT. Protein: CASSGKQGDNQPQHF.

The CDR3 region has the DNA TGTGCCAGCAGTTCGGGACAGGGGGCAAATGAGCAGTTCTTC. It encodes CASSSGQGANEQFF. V is TRBV27 and J is TRBJ2-1; 12 nucleotides line up with TRBD1. The CDR3 is 14 amino acids. V trimming: 4 bases; J trimming: 7 bases; junction bases outside the gene matches: 2. CDR1 MNHEY and CDR2 SMNVEV come from the germline V gene (reference sequence).

This clone was seen just once. This chain links TRBV5-1 with TRBJ2-7; TRBD1 matches 8 bases. Germline-derived CDR1 and CDR2 are SGHRS and YFSETQ. The CDR3 has 14 residues. Trimming took 4 bases from V and 3 from J; bases not matched to a gene: 6. In DNA form, the CDR3 reads TGCGCCAGCAGCACAGGGGGTGGGTTCTACGAGCAGTACTTC. Translation: CASSTGGGFYEQYF.

The chain uses TRBV4-3 and TRBJ2-6, with no clear D. The CDR3 consists of 14 residues. Deletions cut 2 bases from V and 0 bases from J, with 2 bases between. Germline values: CDR1 LGHNA, CDR2 YSLEER. As DNA, the CDR3 is TGCGCCAGCAGCCAATACTCTGGGGCCAACGTCCTGACTTTC. Its protein product is CASSQYSGANVLTF.

V gene TRBV9 combines with J gene TRBJ1-2, with TRBD1 as a possible D gene (5 bases). Trimming removed 6 bases at V and 5 bases at J, with 14 bases between. There are 13 residues in the CDR3. CDR1 SGDLS and CDR2 YYNGEE come from the germline V gene. The CDR3, as DNA: TGTGCCAGCACCCTCGGGGGTGGGTATGGCTACACCTTC. Translated, it gives CASTLGGGYGYTF.

The sample holds a few counts of this clone. V usage is TRBV9 and J usage is TRBJ1-3; D is ambiguous. Trimming cost V 0 bases and J 2 bases, with 6 bases left between them. CDR1 is SGDLS and CDR2 is YYNGEE in the germline V gene. The CDR3 has 14 amino acids. This CDR3 is CASSVDGTGNTIYF. The CDR3 DNA is TGTGCCAGCAGCGTAGACGGGACTGGAAACACCATATATTTT.

The chain carries TRBV11-2 and TRBJ2-2; 9 bases are shared with TRBD1. V shed 4 bases, J shed 3 bases, and the junction held 3 bases outside the gene matches. The CDR3 length is 15 residues. Per the germline V gene, CDR1 is SGHAT and CDR2 is FQNNGV. The chain's CDR3 is CASSSTGGDTGELFF. The CDR3 coding sequence is TGTGCCAGCAGCTCGACAGGGGGAGACACCGGGGAGCTGTTTTTT. Filled out from reference TRBV11-2 and TRBJ2-2, the complete variable domain reads EAGVAQSPRYKIIEKRQSVAFWCNPISGHATLYWYQQILGQGPKLLIQFQNNGVVDDSQLPKDRFSAERLKGVDSTLKIQPAKLEDSAVYLCASSSTGGDTGELFFGEGSRLTVL.

As concerns this clone: Relative to the germline gene, one junction end is altered; a read error may explain this. Written as DNA, the CDR3 is TGTGCCAGCAGCCTAGCGGGAGCCTTCACGGAGACCCAGTACTTC. It is translated as CASSLAGAFTETQYF. This rearrangement joins TRBV7-9 to TRBJ2-5; 10 bases are a match to TRBD2. Germline CDR1 SEHNR, CDR2 FQNEAQ (reference sequence). The CDR3 sequence is 15 residues long. Supplemented by reference TRBV7-9 and TRBJ2-5, the full variable domain reads DTGVSQNPRHKITKRGQNVTFRCDPISEHNRLYWYRQTLGQGPEFLTYFQNEAQLEKSRLLSDRFSAERPKGSFSTLEIQRTEQGDSAMYLCASSLAGAFTETQYFGPGTRLLVL.

This sequence joins TRBV27 and TRBJ1-1, with 9 bases matching TRBD1. The CDR3 covers 13 residues. J gave up 3 bases and V 8 bases, and 4 bases lay outside the gene matches. Per germline, CDR1 MNHEY and CDR2 SMNVEV (reference sequence). DNA for the CDR3: TGTGCCAGCGCTCGGGACAGGGACACTGAAGCTTTCTTT. This translates into CASARDRDTEAFF.

CDR3 amino acids: CASRLTRNSYEQYF. Written as DNA, the CDR3 is TGTGCCAGCAGATTAACTAGAAACTCCTACGAGCAGTACTTC. The chain combines TRBV6-5 with TRBJ2-7, with D tentatively TRBD2 (5 bases). Trimming took 6 bases from V and 0 from J, leaving 12 bases between them. The CDR3 loop spans 14 amino acids. The germline V gene has CDR1 MNHEY and CDR2 SVGAGI.

The chain has TRBV4-2 and TRBJ1-1, with TRBD1 matching over 8 bases. V trimming: 1 base; J trimming: 4 bases; junction bases outside the gene matches: 2. CDR3 length: 14 amino acids. Germline lookup yields CDR1 LGHNA and CDR2 YNFKEQ. The CDR3 DNA is TGTGCCAGCAGCCAAGCTACAGGGGGCACTGAAGCTTTCTTT. Amino acids: CASSQATGGTEAFF.

The chain has TRBV5-6 and TRBJ2-7, with 7 bases identical to TRBD1. CDR3 size: 13 residues. Trimming took 4 bases from V and 3 from J; bases not matched to a gene: 4. CDR1 is SGHDT, CDR2 YYEEEE, per germline. CDR3 in amino acids: CASSDGQVYEQYF. The CDR3 DNA reads TGTGCCAGCAGCGATGGACAGGTCTACGAGCAGTACTTC.

J is TRBJ2-1 and V is TRBV4-1; possible D gene TRBD1, 5 bases. CDR3 length: 14 amino acids. Germline values: CDR1 MGHRA, CDR2 YSYEKL. Trimming removed 5 bases at V and 6 bases at J, with 14 bases between. CDR3 protein: CASSSIQGANEQFF. CDR3 in DNA: TGCGCCAGCAGCTCGATCCAGGGTGCCAATGAGCAGTTCTTC.

This chain joins TRBV9 and TRBJ2-1, with 7 bases identical to TRBD1. Germline loops: CDR1 SGDLS, CDR2 YYNGEE. CDR3 length: 14 residues. The J segment lost 1 base and the V segment lost 3 bases, leaving 1 base of the junction unmatched. The CDR3 nucleotides read TGTGCCAGCAGCGGCAGGGGGTCCTACAATGAGCAGTTCTTC. Translating it yields CASSGRGSYNEQFF.

The rearrangement uses TRBV2 and TRBJ1-1, with 7 bases aligning to TRBD1. Germline V gene data show CDR1 as SNHLY and CDR2 as FYNNEI. The CDR3 is 14 amino acids. J lost 3 bases, V lost 6 bases, and 7 bases had no gene match. The CDR3: CASSTTGADTEAFF. The CDR3 region has the DNA TGTGCCAGCAGCACTACAGGGGCGGACACTGAAGCTTTCTTT.

V and J are TRBV7-9 and TRBJ1-2; D might be TRBD1 (5 bases). Germline lookup yields CDR1 SEHNR and CDR2 FQNEAQ (reference sequence). V was pared by 2 bases and J by 5 bases, with 6 bases between. The CDR3 is 12 residues long. For the CDR3, the DNA is TGTGCCAGCAGCTTACAGGGTTATGGCTACACCTTC. Its protein product is CASSLQGYGYTF.

The J gene is TRBJ2-5, the V gene TRBV5-1; 7 bases match TRBD2. Trimming at V came to 4 bases and at J to 3 bases, leaving 9 bases not matched to a gene. This CDR3 contains 15 residues. Germline V lookup: CDR1 SGHRS, CDR2 YFSETQ. CDR3 residues: CASSLNGRGEETQYF. CDR3 in DNA: TGCGCCAGCAGCCTCAACGGACGGGGGGAAGAGACCCAGTACTTC.

The rearrangement uses TRBV7-2 and TRBJ2-7; D perhaps matches TRBD1 (5 bases). Germline V CDR1 and CDR2: SGHTA, FQGNSA. CDR3 size: 14 residues. The V end lost 4 bases, the J end lost 3 bases, and 13 bases lay between the germline ends. The CDR3 nucleotides read TGTGCCAGCAGCTCGGTCCAGGGAAACTACGAGCAGTACTTC. Amino acid sequence: CASSSVQGNYEQYF.

J is TRBJ2-3 and V is TRBV11-2; 13 positions agree with TRBD2. Germline lookup yields CDR1 SGHAT and CDR2 FQNNGV. Trimming cost V 4 bases and J 5 bases; bases outside gene matches: 6. This CDR3 has 16 amino acids. The CDR3 DNA reads TGTGCCAGCAGCTCAGGACTAGCGGGAGTACGAGATACGCAGTATTTT. Encoded protein: CASSSGLAGVRDTQYF.

The chain carries TRBV19 and TRBJ2-1; TRBD2 matches 12 bases. The CDR3 runs 15 residues. Germline CDR1 reads LNHDA; CDR2 reads SQIVND (reference sequence). Unmatched junction bases numbered 4, after V lost 5 bases and J lost 5 bases. This chain's CDR3 is CASSLAGGFNNEQFF. CDR3 nucleotides: TGTGCCAGTAGTCTAGCGGGAGGGTTTAACAATGAGCAGTTCTTC.

V usage is TRBV12-3 or TRBV12-4 and J usage is TRBJ2-5; D possibly corresponds to TRBD1 (5 bases). The CDR3 has 12 residues. Trimming left V 5 bases short and J 5 bases short, with 9 bases between. The CDR3 is CASSRRVETQYF. Here the CDR3 DNA reads TGTGCCAGCAGTCGCAGGGTTGAGACCCAGTACTTC.

V gene TRBV18 combines with J gene TRBJ2-1, with 7 positions matching TRBD1. The CDR3 sequence is 16 residues long. From germline, CDR1 is KGHSH and CDR2 LQKENI. Losses at the gene ends were 3 bases for V and 3 bases for J; bases not matched to a gene: 8. The CDR3 coding sequence is TGTGCCAGCTCACCCCTAGGGACAGAGATCTACAATGAGCAGTTCTTC. Its translation: CASSPLGTEIYNEQFF. The full variable domain, completed using reference TRBV18 and TRBJ2-1, is NAGVMQNPRHLVRRRGQEARLRCSPMKGHSHVYWYRQLPEEGLKFMVYLQKENIIDESGMPKERFSAEFPKEGPSILRIQQVVRGDSAAYFCASSPLGTEIYNEQFFGPGTRLTVL.

This clone was picked up a small number of times. The J gene is TRBJ1-2, the V gene TRBV3-1 (or the pseudogene TRBV3-2); D is uncertain. The germline V and J ends were trimmed by 0 bases and 8 bases, with 10 bases remaining between them. The CDR3 runs to 13 residues. Germline V lookup: CDR1 LGHDT, CDR2 YNNKEL (reference sequence). This CDR3 is CASSQDSVRGYTF. CDR3 bases: TGTGCCAGCAGCCAAGATTCAGTGAGGGGCTACACCTTC.

This chain uses TRBV20-1 with TRBJ2-1, with TRBD2 as a possible D gene (5 bases). This CDR3 spans 12 amino acids. Trimming removed 3 bases from V and 8 bases from J, with 11 bases in between. The germline gives CDR1 DFQATT, CDR2 SNEGSKA (reference sequence). CDR3 coding DNA: TGCAGTGCTAGTTTAGCGTTCCATGAGCAGTTCTTC. Its translation: CSASLAFHEQFF.

CDR3 residues: CASSLVGGLDSPLHF. CDR3 nucleotides: TGCGCCAGCAGCTTGGTAGGGGGTCTAGATTCACCCCTCCACTTT. V is TRBV5-1 and J is TRBJ1-6; weak D call: TRBD1 (6 bases). The germline gives CDR1 SGHRS, CDR2 YFSETQ. V was shortened by 0 bases and J by 8 bases, with 12 bases between the two germline ends. This CDR3 has 15 residues.

The J gene is TRBJ1-4, the V gene TRBV30; unclear D gene. Germline V gives CDR1 GTSNPN, CDR2 SVGIG (reference sequence). The CDR3 is 14 residues long. Trimming removed 1 base at V and 8 bases at J, with 14 bases between. The CDR3 DNA reads TGTGCCTGGAGTGCGCGGGGATTGGACGAAAAACTGTTTTTT. It is translated as CAWSARGLDEKLFF.